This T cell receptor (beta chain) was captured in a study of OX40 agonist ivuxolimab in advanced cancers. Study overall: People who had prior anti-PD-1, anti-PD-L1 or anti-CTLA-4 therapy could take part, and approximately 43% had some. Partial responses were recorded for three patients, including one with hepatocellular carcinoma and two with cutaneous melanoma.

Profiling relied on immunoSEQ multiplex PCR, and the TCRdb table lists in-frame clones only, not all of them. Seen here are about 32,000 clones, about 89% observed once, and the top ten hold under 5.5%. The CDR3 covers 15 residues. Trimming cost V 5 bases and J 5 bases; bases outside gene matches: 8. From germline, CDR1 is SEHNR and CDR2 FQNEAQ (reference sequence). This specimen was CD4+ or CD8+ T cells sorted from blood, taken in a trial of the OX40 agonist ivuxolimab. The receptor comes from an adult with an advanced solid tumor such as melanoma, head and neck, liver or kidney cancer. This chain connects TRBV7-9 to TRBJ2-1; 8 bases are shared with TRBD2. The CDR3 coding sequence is TGTGCCAGCAGCCTCAGACTAGCGCCTGACAATGAGCAGTTCTTC. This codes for CASSLRLAPDNEQFF.